A single sample gave rise to the 14 T cell receptor beta chains below, sequenced in a study of molecular identifiers for immune sequencing clone quantification. TCRdb independently ran MiXCR on the PCR reads; one entry per CDR3 protein. This table holds about 640,000 distinct CDR3 sequences, 20% found once. The sequencing input was naive CD8+ T cells from blood, with Jurkat cell RNA spiked in. Indicated subset: FACS-sorted CD8+CD4-CCR7+CD45RA+ naive T cells. Every receptor here comes from a human donor in good health. Some libraries in this study had Jurkat cell RNA spiked in.

Concerning this clonotype itself: Since a much larger clone is just one base distant, this may be a read error. The chain links TRBV19 to TRBJ1-5; possibly TRBD1 for D (5 bases). Germline assignment: CDR1 LNHDA and CDR2 SQIVND (reference sequence). This CDR3 spans 14 amino acids. CDR3 in amino acids: CASGIGAGGQPQHF. Written as DNA, the CDR3 is TGTGCCAGTGGTATAGGGGCAGGAGGGCAGCCCCAGCATTTT. Together with reference TRBV19 and TRBJ1-5, the CDR3 gives the full variable domain: DGGITQSPKYLFRKEGQNVTLSCEQNLNHDAMYWYRQDPGQGLRLIYYSQIVNDFQKGDIAEGYSVSREKKESFPLTVTSAQKNPTAFYLCASGIGAGGQPQHFGDGTRLSIL.

This clonotype was seen at least ten times. This rearrangement joins TRBV27 to TRBJ1-6; D not resolved. The V end lost 5 bases, the J end lost 5 bases, and 16 bases lay between the germline ends. The CDR3 extends over 16 amino acids. The germline CDR1 and CDR2 sequences are MNHEY and SMNVEV (reference sequence). The CDR3 bases are TGTGCCAGCAGTCCACTTCCCCCGGAGGATAATTCACCCCTCCACTTT. As protein: CASSPLPPEDNSPLHF.

The table lists this clonotype with many counts. The chain employs TRBV7-9 and TRBJ2-3, with 8 nucleotides matching TRBD2. V lost 2 bases to trimming and J lost 4 bases; unmatched junction nucleotides: 8. This CDR3 is 16 amino acids long. In germline, CDR1 is SEHNR, CDR2 FQNEAQ (reference sequence). CDR3 sequence: CASSLHAGGGADTQYF. The CDR3 nucleotides are TGTGCCAGCAGCTTACACGCGGGAGGTGGTGCAGATACGCAGTATTTT.

This clonotype came up many times. The chain has TRBV19 and TRBJ1-5, with D possibly being TRBD1 (5 bases). The CDR3 runs 16 residues. The V end lost 8 bases, the J end lost 0 bases, and 17 bases lay between the germline ends. CDR1 and CDR2 (germline): LNHDA, SQIVND (reference sequence). The DNA for the CDR3 is TGTGCCAGTGTATCCGACAGCAAATATAGCAATCAGCCCCAGCATTTT. Translated, it gives CASVSDSKYSNQPQHF.

This clonotype was picked up many times. V is TRBV2 and J is TRBJ2-2, with unresolved D. V was trimmed by 4 bases and J by 1 base, leaving 4 bases between them. CDR3 length: 13 residues. Germline V gene sequence: CDR1 SNHLY, CDR2 FYNNEI. The CDR3 here is CASSGLNTGELFF. For the CDR3, the DNA is TGTGCCAGCAGTGGTTTGAACACCGGGGAGCTGTTTTTT. Together with reference TRBV2 and TRBJ2-2, the CDR3 gives the full variable domain: EPEVTQTPSHQVTQMGQEVILRCVPISNHLYFYWYRQILGQKVEFLVSFYNNEISEKSEIFDDQFSVERPDGSNFTLKIRSTKLEDSAMYFCASSGLNTGELFFGEGSRLTVL.

This clonotype was counted ten times or more. The chain combines TRBV6-2 or TRBV6-3 with TRBJ2-4; TRBD1 matches 8 bases. V shed 2 bases and J 10 bases; nucleotides not matched to a gene: 13. Germline CDR1 MNHEY, CDR2 SVGEGT. This CDR3 spans 16 amino acids. CDR3 DNA: TGTGCCAGCAGTTACCCCGAGCCCGGGACAGGCCTTATTCAGTACTTC. Its translation: CASSYPEPGTGLIQYF.

At least ten counts were recorded for this clonotype. CDR3 sequence: CASSPDGTGVSYEQYF. DNA for the CDR3: TGCGCCAGCAGCCCGGATGGGACAGGGGTCTCCTACGAGCAGTACTTC. The J gene is TRBJ2-7, the V gene TRBV4-1, with TRBD1 matching 10 bases. J was trimmed by 0 bases and V by 4 bases; bases with no gene match: 6. The CDR3 length is 16 residues. Germline V CDR1 and CDR2: MGHRA, YSYEKL.

This clonotype was picked up many times. DNA for the CDR3: TGTGCCAGCAGTGAAGACGGGGCGCCCTATCAGCCCCAGCATTTT. Translation gives CASSEDGAPYQPQHF. This sequence joins TRBV2 and TRBJ1-5, with a possible D match to TRBD1 (5 bases). Germline values: CDR1 SNHLY, CDR2 FYNNEI. V was pared by 1 base and J by 5 bases, with 12 bases between. This CDR3 spans 15 amino acids.

V usage is TRBV21-1 and J usage is TRBJ2-7; the tabulated D call, TRBD1, remains unverified against the DNA. TRBV21-1 corresponds to a pseudogene. CDR3 length: 15 residues. CDR3: CASSKGRDRLYEQYF. CDR3 DNA sequence: TGTGCCAGCAGCAAAGGAAGGGACCGTTTATACGAGCAGTACTTC.

On this clonotype itself: This may be a read error: a much more frequent sequence differs by one nucleotide. The gene calls are TRBV12-3 or TRBV12-4 and TRBJ2-3; D possibly matches TRBD1 or TRBD2 (6 bases each). The CDR3 runs to 14 residues. The CDR3 coding sequence is TGTGCCAGCAGTTTAAGGGGGGAGACAGATACGCAGTGTTTT. This codes for CASSLRGETDTQCF.

The CDR3 DNA reads TGTGCCAGCAGCCAATCTCTAAAACTGGGAGAGCAGTTCTTC. Translated, it gives CASSQSLKLGEQFF. V usage is TRBV3-1 and J usage is TRBJ2-1, with D hard to call. V lost 2 bases and J 10 bases, leaving 15 bases between the germline ends. This CDR3 comprises 14 residues. The V gene's germline CDR1 is LGHDT and CDR2 YNNKEL (reference sequence).

This clonotype was counted at least ten times. The rearrangement links TRBV7-2 to TRBJ1-3; no firm D call. Per germline, CDR1 SGHTA and CDR2 FQGNSA. The germline V and J ends were trimmed by 1 base and 0 bases, with 7 bases remaining between them. The CDR3 consists of 15 residues. CDR3 bases: TGTGCCAGCAGCTTAGATGGGGTCTCTGGAAACACCATATATTTT. Its translation is CASSLDGVSGNTIYF.

The chain's CDR3 is CSAGPPGAYEQYF. Here the CDR3 DNA reads TGCAGTGCTGGTCCCCCCGGGGCATACGAGCAGTACTTC. The chain joins TRBV20-1 to TRBJ2-7; D possibly uses TRBD1 or TRBD2 (5 bases each). The ends were cut back, 5 bases at V and 4 bases at J, with 15 bases in the middle. This CDR3 has 13 amino acids. Germline values: CDR1 DFQATT, CDR2 SNEGSKA (reference sequence).

A remark on this clonotype: A much larger clone lies a single base off, so this may be a read error. V and J are TRBV7-9 and TRBJ1-4, with 7 bases aligning to TRBD1. CDR1 SEHNR and CDR2 FQNEAQ come from the germline V gene (reference sequence). Trimming at V came to 5 bases and at J to 7 bases, leaving 19 bases not matched to a gene. The CDR3 loop spans 18 amino acids. CDR3 nucleotide sequence: TGTGCCAGCAGCCTCGGACAGGCAATCTTGTTGAACACTGAAAAACTGTTTTTT. Protein sequence: CASSLGQAILLNTEKLFF.